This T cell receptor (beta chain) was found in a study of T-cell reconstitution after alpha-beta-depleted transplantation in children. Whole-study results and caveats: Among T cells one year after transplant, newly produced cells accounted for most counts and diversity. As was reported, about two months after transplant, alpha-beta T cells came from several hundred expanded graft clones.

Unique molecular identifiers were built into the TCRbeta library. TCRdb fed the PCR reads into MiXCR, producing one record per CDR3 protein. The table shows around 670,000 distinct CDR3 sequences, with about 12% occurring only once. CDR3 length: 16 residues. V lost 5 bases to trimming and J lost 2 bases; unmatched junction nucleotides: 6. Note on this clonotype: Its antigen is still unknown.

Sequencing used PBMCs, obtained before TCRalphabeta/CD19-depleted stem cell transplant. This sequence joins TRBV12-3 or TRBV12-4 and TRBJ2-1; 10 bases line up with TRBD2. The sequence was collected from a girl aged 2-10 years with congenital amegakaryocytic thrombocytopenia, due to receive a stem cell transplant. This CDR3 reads CASSPTGTSAYNEQFF. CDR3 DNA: TGTGCCAGCAGTCCGACCGGGACTAGCGCCTACAATGAGCAGTTCTTC.